The T cell receptor beta chain under discussion was sequenced for a study of blood T cells in healthy people across ages. General study results and limits: Observed TCR beta diversity per million T cells went down as age went up. This fall followed a roughly linear course with age. Investigators viewed diversity estimates from one million T cells as underestimates, the study reported. PBMCs went unsorted, and a conclusive naive versus antigen-experienced comparison was therefore prevented.

The study recruited healthy Caucasian donors from Russia who were aged about 6 to 95. Primers used in a second PCR of roughly 6 to 11 cycles were a sample-barcoded 5' primer and a J-beta primer mix. TCRdb recomputed calls from the 5' RACE reads with MiXCR, one row per CDR3 protein. The table includes some 940,000 distinct CDR3 sequences, roughly 28% detected once. Germline loops: CDR1 ENHRY, CDR2 SYGVKD. This CDR3 has 15 residues. The ends lost 6 bases at V and 13 bases at J; junction bases unmatched: 14. Worth noting for this clonotype: Its specificity is unknown. Just one base apart from a much larger clone, this may be a read error.

The same sample was also used in a study of T cells of mothers and their children.

This receptor was obtained from a woman between 35 and 50 years old in good health. This chain links TRBV10-3 with TRBJ2-1; 11 nucleotides match TRBD2. Sequenced material: blood. Written as DNA, the CDR3 is TGTGCCATCAGGGATAGCGGGGGGGCCTACGAGACCCAGTTCTTC. It translates to CAIRDSGGAYETQFF.